This T cell receptor (beta chain) was obtained from a study of shared clonotypes between healthy human individuals. Overall study findings and caveats: Non-shared clonotypes displayed generation probabilities falling below those of clonotypes present in all four donors. Generally, naive subsets came out with larger estimated richness than memory subsets.

Clones were read by immunoSEQ multiplex PCR, and TCRdb kept only the in-frame ones, dropping some. The table lists approximately 2.1 million clones, approximately 95% of them singletons. Regarding this clone: The antigen remains unidentified.

The V end lost 0 bases, the J end lost 4 bases, and 9 bases lay between the germline ends. The CDR3 runs 14 residues. Per germline, CDR1 MNHEY and CDR2 SVGAGI. The material sequenced was naive CD4+ T cells from PBMCs. Sample subset: CD45RA+ positively selected. The chain uses TRBV6-5 and TRBJ1-2; D is perhaps TRBD1 (6 bases). The sequence came from a man aged 18 to 30 in good health. Some clones in this sample may be carry-over from other donors' samples. The CDR3 loop is CASSYSTRGYGYTF. The DNA of the CDR3 is TGTGCCAGCAGTTACTCTACCAGGGGCTATGGCTACACCTTC.